This T cell receptor beta chain was retrieved from a study of graft-versus-host responses after intestinal transplantation. The wider study: Grafts that recipients had were multivisceral, liver-intestinal, or isolated intestinal transplants.

Sequenced by immunoSEQ multiplex PCR; TCRdb stores in-frame clones only, minus some. The sample lists 28,000 or so clones, approximately 80% seen once, with approximately 20% in the top ten. Whole-study results and caveats: Among recipient marrow samples, GvH clones were found; some appeared first in ileum or blood. Early post-transplant HvG declines were associated with peak circulating GvH clone levels.

CDR1 and CDR2 (germline): LNHDA, SQIVND (reference sequence). The CDR3 is 15 residues long. The junction had 6 bases not matched to a gene; V was cut back by 5 bases and J by 9 bases. Notes on this clone: Its antigen remains unidentified.

V usage is TRBV19 and J usage is TRBJ2-1; TRBD2 matches at 14 bases. The specimen was unstimulated CD8+ T cells sorted from spleen or lymph node cells, collected before intestinal transplant. This TCR came from a human donor who received an intestinal transplant. CDR3 in amino acids: CASSLGLAGVSEQFF. The CDR3 DNA sequence: TGTGCCAGTAGTCTGGGACTAGCGGGAGTTTCTGAGCAGTTCTTC.